This TCR beta chain is from a study of cytomegalovirus exposure and HLA in healthy donors (dated by TCRdb to the late 2010s). For the wider study: The 550 to 750 repertoires of the first cohort and the 95 to 150 validation repertoires were produced on the same platform, according to a later analysis. The aim of the study was to test whether cataloging public T cell receptors could identify signatures of past pathogen exposure. To predict cytomegalovirus infection status, the study combined high-throughput TCR immunosequencing, statistical association of individual TCRs with disease status, and machine learning. Besides the first cohort of 666 subjects, a separate validation cohort made up of around 120 different subjects was used.

Remarks on this clone: The clone's antigen remains unknown. Base-call qualities are not available, and no considerably larger clone is one nucleotide away.

The investigation overall reported the following: The authors suggested that the approach could potentially be generalized to other disease states and immunological phenotypes. Of the cluster scores, approximately 95% were above 0 in a later analysis, which found that TCRs clustered in the first cohort also tended to co-occur in the 95 to 150 validation repertoires. In both the original and validation cohorts, the classifier was reported to diagnose cytomegalovirus status with high specificity and sensitivity. A few of the identified cytomegalovirus-associated TCR beta chains were confirmed in vitro to be specific for cytomegalovirus antigens. The study gave a list of 150 to 200 TCR beta chains associated with cytomegalovirus. Most TCR sequences were observed very rarely across donors, whereas some public TCRs were present in many individuals. A later analysis had no HLA typing for the validation cohort, so co-occurrence there was scored across all 130 or so repertoires.

Separate from the approximately 700-subject first cohort, the validation cohort of 90 to 150 subjects was the group to which the donors belonged. The library relied on the immunoSEQ multiplex PCR assay. The authors processed their data as follows. A statistical classification framework was built for diagnosing cytomegalovirus status from the catalog of TCR beta chain sequences. As stored in TCRdb, this immuneACCESS dataset retains in-frame rearrangements with V and J assigned. A fraction of the clones does not appear; measured against another copy, unresolved V genes explain less than half of the discrepancy, and the remainder lacks a known reason. The V and J calls and clone size are taken from that table; D and trimming were inferred from the DNA. The sample table contains over 150,000 clones; only one count was recorded for roughly 96% of them. The leading ten clones occupy approximately 0.82% of the sample.

This TCR derives from a woman under 30 in good health and CMV-seronegative. The sequenced sample consisted of PBMCs.

The CDR3 sequence is CASSFGRTGNYGYTF. The nucleotides are TGTGCCAGCAGCTTTGGGAGGACAGGAAACTATGGCTACACCTTC. The chain is encoded by TRBV7-9 joined to TRBJ1-2, and TRBD1 matches 7 of the central bases. For this chain, trimming is 3 bases at the V end and 2 bases at the J end, and the number of junction bases without a gene match is 6. The CDR3 starts with the cysteine, ends with the phenylalanine, and has 15 residues. The only DNA kept is the CDR3, 45 bases in frame from the first base. Per the germline V gene (reference sequence), SEHNR is the CDR1 and FQNEAQ is the CDR2.